This entry lists 6 T cell receptor beta chains sequenced from one sample in a study of monozygotic twins with inflammatory bowel disease. TCRdb reanalyzed the 5' RACE reads, giving one entry per CDR3 protein sequence and no DNA. The listing contains about 160,000 distinct CDR3 sequences. What was sequenced was blood. The receptors derive from a human donor with ulcerative colitis or Crohn's disease, or a healthy co-twin of an affected twin (not recorded which).

This chain connects TRBV4-1 to TRBJ2-6. Germline CDR1 is MGHRA and CDR2 is YSYEKL. This CDR3 is built from 15 residues. CDR3 region: CASSTPGTGANVLTF.

The genes are TRBV15 and TRBJ2-6. The CDR3 sequence is 16 residues long. The germline gives CDR1 LNHNV, CDR2 YYDKDF (reference sequence). This CDR3 reads CATSRGMETGANVLTF. Drawing the rest from reference TRBV15 and TRBJ2-6, the complete variable domain is DAMVIQNPRYQVTQFGKPVTLSCSQTLNHNVMYWYQQKSSQAPKLLFHYYDKDFNNEADTPDNFQSRRPNTSFCFLDIRSPGLGDTAMYLCATSRGMETGANVLTFGAGSRLTVL.

This rearrangement joins TRBV12-3 or TRBV12-4 to TRBJ1-1; absent DNA, TCRdb's TRBD1 call cannot be checked. The CDR3 runs 12 residues. CDR3 amino acids: CASSFGGEGALF.

The chain couples TRBV5-1 to TRBJ2-7; there is no DNA to check the TCRdb D call of TRBD1. Germline CDR1 reads SGHRS; CDR2 reads YFSETQ. This CDR3 spans 16 amino acids. The CDR3 sequence: CASSLEKRGGRYEQYF.

The genes are TRBV20-1 and TRBJ2-3; TCRdb outputs TRBD2, but without DNA this stays unchecked. The CDR3 length is 13 residues. The germline gives CDR1 DFQATT, CDR2 SNEGSKA (reference sequence). CDR3 sequence reads: CSEVSGSTDTQYF.

The chain recombines TRBV12-3 or TRBV12-4 with TRBJ2-1; absent DNA, TCRdb's TRBD2 call cannot be checked. The CDR3 is made up of 14 amino acids. This CDR3 reads CASSLGDSGDEQFF.